This T cell receptor (beta chain) is from a study of cytomegalovirus exposure and HLA in healthy donors. Study-wide points: Across donors, presence/absence analyses took sequencing depth to be roughly uniform.

As to this clone: Its specificity is not known.

The PCR had 60 Vbeta and 13 Jbeta primers. Repertoires were generated with immunoSEQ multiplex PCR, while TCRdb's copy carries only in-frame clones and drops some. The table lists about 150,000 clones, roughly four fifths of them singletons. Germline assignment: CDR1 LGHNA and CDR2 YSLEER. The V and J ends lost 3 bases and 6 bases respectively, with 12 bases between them. The length of the CDR3 is 14 residues. The sequenced material came from PBMCs. The receptor was isolated from a man aged 18 to 30 in good health and CMV-seronegative. The J gene is TRBJ2-1, the V gene TRBV4-3; maybe TRBD2 (6 bases). CDR3 nucleotide sequence: TGCGCCAGCAGCCAGAGACTAGGTGTCAATGAGCAGTTCTTC. This codes for CASSQRLGVNEQFF.